This T cell receptor beta chain was recorded in a study of metastatic and nonmetastatic thyroid tumors. About the study: The study looked at repertoires side by side in blood and in tumor or nodule tissue from malignant and benign thyroid patients.

The CDR3 covers 13 residues. Trimming took off 4 bases at V and 9 bases at J, with 13 bases between the two ends. Germline CDR1 and CDR2: SGHVS and FQNEAQ. Through MiXCR, TCRdb re-clonotyped the PCR reads. The profile shows approximately 15,000 clones, less than 30% of them singletons. General study points: TCR beta diversity was reportedly significantly higher in malignant thyroid tumors than benign nodules, in blood and tumor.

Among the patients, none had received any treatment before thyroid surgery. This clone has ten or more counts. Antigen: not known. V is TRBV7-8 and J is TRBJ2-1; D possibly uses TRBD1 or TRBD2 (5 bases each). Sequencing used tumor tissue. The sequence was obtained from a male donor with papillary thyroid cancer or a benign thyroid nodule (not recorded which). Some clones in this sample may be carry-over from other donors' samples. CDR3 amino acids: CASSSTAAGEQFF. The CDR3 coding sequence is TGTGCCAGCAGCTCGACAGCGGCGGGTGAGCAGTTCTTC.